These 5 T cell receptor beta chains were all obtained from the same sample, sequenced in a study of cytomegalovirus exposure and HLA in healthy donors. This table comes from immunoSEQ multiplex PCR, and its TCRdb copy is limited to in-frame clones, with some not included. The repertoire holds under 200,000 clones, with roughly 91% as singletons. The sample was PBMCs. These receptor sequences come from a man younger than 35 in good health and CMV-seropositive.

This clone showed up just once. J is TRBJ1-4 and V is TRBV29-1, with 7 bases that match TRBD1. V trimming: 6 bases; J trimming: 8 bases; junction bases outside the gene matches: 9. The germline CDR1 and CDR2 sequences are SQVTM and ANQGSEA. The CDR3 extends over 13 amino acids. The CDR3 here is CSVGQAPGEKLFF. As DNA, the CDR3 is TGCAGCGTCGGACAGGCCCCGGGGGAAAAACTGTTTTTT. Full variable domain (rest looked up from reference TRBV29-1 and TRBJ1-4): SAVISQKPSRDICQRGTSLTIQCQVDSQVTMMFWYRQQPGQSLTLIATANQGSEATYESGFVIDKFPISRPNLTFSTLTVSNMSPEDSSIYLCSVGQAPGEKLFFGSGTQLSVL.

The chain links TRBV27 to TRBJ2-7, with a weak D call TRBD2 (6 bases). The CDR3 has 16 residues. Trimming took off 2 bases at V and 7 bases at J, with 21 bases between the two ends. CDR1 is MNHEY and CDR2 is SMNVEV in the germline V gene (reference sequence). Here the CDR3 reads CASSLKFPGAPGEQYF. The CDR3, as DNA: TGTGCCAGCAGTTTAAAATTCCCGGGAGCACCGGGTGAGCAGTACTTC.

The chain is built from TRBV20-1 and TRBJ2-7, with D uncertain. Germline V gene sequence: CDR1 DFQATT, CDR2 SNEGSKA (reference sequence). The CDR3 spans 11 residues. V was cut by 5 bases and J by 3 bases, with 8 bases left in between. CDR3 sequence: CSAPYFYEQYF. The CDR3 nucleotides read TGCAGTGCTCCCTATTTCTACGAGCAGTACTTC.

The V call is TRBV6-1, the J call TRBJ1-2; 8 nucleotides agree with TRBD1. Germline values: CDR1 MNHNS, CDR2 SASEGT. J was trimmed by 4 bases and V by 2 bases; bases with no gene match: 6. The CDR3 spans 15 residues. The CDR3 region is CASSEQGARIYGYTF. Written as DNA, the CDR3 is TGTGCCAGCAGTGAACAGGGGGCTCGGATCTATGGCTACACCTTC.

V gene TRBV27 combines with J gene TRBJ2-4, with D possibly TRBD2 on 5 matching bases. The CDR3 is 13 residues long. Trimming removed 4 bases from V and 6 bases from J, with 10 bases in between. Looked up from germline, CDR1 is MNHEY and CDR2 is SMNVEV (reference sequence). CDR3 in amino acids: CASSWGGGNIQYF. The CDR3 coding sequence is TGTGCCAGCAGTTGGGGTGGAGGAAACATTCAGTACTTC.